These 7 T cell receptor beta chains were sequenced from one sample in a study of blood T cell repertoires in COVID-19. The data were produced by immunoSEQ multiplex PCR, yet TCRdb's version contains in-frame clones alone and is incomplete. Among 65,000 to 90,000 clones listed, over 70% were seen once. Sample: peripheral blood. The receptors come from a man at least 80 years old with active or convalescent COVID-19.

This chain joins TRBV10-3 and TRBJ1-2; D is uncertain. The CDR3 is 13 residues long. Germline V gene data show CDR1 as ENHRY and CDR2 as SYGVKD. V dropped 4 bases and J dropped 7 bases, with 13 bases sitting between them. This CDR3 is CAISGQAPFGYTF. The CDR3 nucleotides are TGTGCCATCAGTGGGCAGGCCCCCTTTGGCTACACCTTC.

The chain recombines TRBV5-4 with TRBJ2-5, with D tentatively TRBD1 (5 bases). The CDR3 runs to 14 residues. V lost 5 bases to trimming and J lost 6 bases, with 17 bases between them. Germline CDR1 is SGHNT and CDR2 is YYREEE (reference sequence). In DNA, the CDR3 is TGTGCCAGCAGTATGGTCCAGGGTTCGAAGACCCAGTACTTC. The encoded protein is CASSMVQGSKTQYF.

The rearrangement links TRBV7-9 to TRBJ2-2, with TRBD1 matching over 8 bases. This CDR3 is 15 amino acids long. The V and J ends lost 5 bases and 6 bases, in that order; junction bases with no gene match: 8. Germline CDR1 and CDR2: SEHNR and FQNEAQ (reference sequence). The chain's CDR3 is CASSIRDRRSGELFF. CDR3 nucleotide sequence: TGTGCCAGCAGCATTCGGGACAGGCGGTCCGGGGAGCTGTTTTTT.

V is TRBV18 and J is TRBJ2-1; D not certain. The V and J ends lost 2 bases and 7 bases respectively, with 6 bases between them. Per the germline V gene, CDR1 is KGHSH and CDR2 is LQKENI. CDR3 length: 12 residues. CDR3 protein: CASSPTENEQFF. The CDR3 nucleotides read TGTGCCAGCTCACCAACCGAGAATGAGCAGTTCTTC.

CDR3 amino acids: CASSPTEGEGRNEQFF. CDR3 sequence (DNA): TGTGCCAGCAGCCCCACGGAGGGCGAAGGACGTAATGAGCAGTTCTTC. This chain connects TRBV11-2 to TRBJ2-1; a possible D gene is TRBD2 (6 bases). This CDR3 is built from 16 residues. Trimming pared 5 bases from V and 7 bases from J, leaving 21 bases between. In germline, CDR1 is SGHAT, CDR2 FQNNGV.

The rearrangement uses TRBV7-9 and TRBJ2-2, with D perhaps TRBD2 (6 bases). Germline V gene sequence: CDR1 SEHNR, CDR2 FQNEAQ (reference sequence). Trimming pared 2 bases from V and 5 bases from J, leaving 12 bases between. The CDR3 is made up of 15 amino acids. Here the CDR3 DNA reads TGTGCCAGCAGCTTATTAAGGCGGGGTACCGGGGAGCTGTTTTTT. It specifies CASSLLRRGTGELFF.

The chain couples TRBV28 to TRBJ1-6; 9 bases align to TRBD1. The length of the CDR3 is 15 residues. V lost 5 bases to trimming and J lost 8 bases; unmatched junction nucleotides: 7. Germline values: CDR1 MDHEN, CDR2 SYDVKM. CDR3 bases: TGTGCCAGCAGTAACAGGGGGCAAGGATATTCACCCCTCCACTTT. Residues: CASSNRGQGYSPLHF.